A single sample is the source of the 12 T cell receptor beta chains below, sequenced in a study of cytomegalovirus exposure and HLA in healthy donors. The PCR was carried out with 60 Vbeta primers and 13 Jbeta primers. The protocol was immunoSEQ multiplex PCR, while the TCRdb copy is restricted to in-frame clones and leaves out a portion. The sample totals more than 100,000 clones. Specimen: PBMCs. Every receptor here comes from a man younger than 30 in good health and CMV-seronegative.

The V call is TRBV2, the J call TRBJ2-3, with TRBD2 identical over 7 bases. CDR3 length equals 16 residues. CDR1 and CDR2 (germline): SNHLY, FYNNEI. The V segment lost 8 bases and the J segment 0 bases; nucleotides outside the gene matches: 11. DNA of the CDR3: TGTGCCAGCTCCCGAGAGGGAGGGATTAGCACAGATACGCAGTATTTT. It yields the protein CASSREGGISTDTQYF.

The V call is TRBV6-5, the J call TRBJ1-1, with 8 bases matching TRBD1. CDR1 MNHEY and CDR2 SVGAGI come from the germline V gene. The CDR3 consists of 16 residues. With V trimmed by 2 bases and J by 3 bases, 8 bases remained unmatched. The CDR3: CASSYARGQSDTEAFF. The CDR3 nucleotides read TGTGCCAGCAGTTACGCCAGGGGGCAATCGGACACTGAAGCTTTCTTT.

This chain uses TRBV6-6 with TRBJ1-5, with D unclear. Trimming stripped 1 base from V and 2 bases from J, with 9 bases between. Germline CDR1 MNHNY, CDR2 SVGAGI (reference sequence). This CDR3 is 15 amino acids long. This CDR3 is CASSYWEGGNQPQHF. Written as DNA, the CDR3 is TGTGCCAGCAGTTACTGGGAGGGAGGCAATCAGCCCCAGCATTTT.

CDR3 residues: CASSAFGESTTGELFF. The CDR3, as DNA: TGTGCCAGCAGCGCGTTCGGGGAGTCCACTACCGGGGAGCTGTTTTTT. The chain has TRBV11-2 and TRBJ2-2, with D tentatively TRBD2 (5 bases). This CDR3 spans 16 amino acids. Trimming left V 5 bases short and J 5 bases short, with 18 bases between. Germline V CDR1 and CDR2: SGHAT, FQNNGV.

CDR3 sequence reads: CASSASGGVIETQYF. CDR3 nucleotides: TGTGCCAGTAGTGCTAGCGGGGGTGTGATAGAGACCCAGTACTTC. The V call is TRBV19, the J call TRBJ2-5, with 10 bases aligning to TRBD2. After removal of 5 bases from V and 4 bases from J, the junction contained 7 bases not matched to a gene. The CDR3 runs to 15 residues. CDR1 LNHDA and CDR2 SQIVND come from the germline V gene (reference sequence).

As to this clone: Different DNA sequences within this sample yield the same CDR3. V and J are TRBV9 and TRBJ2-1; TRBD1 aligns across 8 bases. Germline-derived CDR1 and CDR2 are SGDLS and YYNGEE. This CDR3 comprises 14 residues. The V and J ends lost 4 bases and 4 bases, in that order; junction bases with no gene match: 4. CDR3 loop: CASSPRGQYNEQFF. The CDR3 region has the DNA TGTGCCAGCAGCCCCAGGGGGCAGTACAATGAGCAGTTCTTC.

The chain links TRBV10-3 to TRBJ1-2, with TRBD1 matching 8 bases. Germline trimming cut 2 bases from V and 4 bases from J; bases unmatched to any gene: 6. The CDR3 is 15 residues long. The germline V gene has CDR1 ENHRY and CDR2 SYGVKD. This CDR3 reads CAISESGQGSYGYTF. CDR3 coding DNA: TGTGCCATCAGTGAGAGCGGACAGGGATCCTATGGCTACACCTTC.

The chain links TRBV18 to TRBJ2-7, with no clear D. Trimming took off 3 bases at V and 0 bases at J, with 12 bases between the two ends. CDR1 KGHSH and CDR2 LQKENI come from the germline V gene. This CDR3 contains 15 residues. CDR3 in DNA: TGTGCCAGCTCACCGAACGTAAGGAGCTCCTACGAGCAGTACTTC. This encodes CASSPNVRSSYEQYF.

The CDR3 spells CASSLRAGGPTGELFF. The CDR3 DNA reads as TGTGCCAGCAGCTTACGAGCGGGAGGGCCCACCGGGGAGCTGTTTTTT. The gene calls are TRBV7-2 and TRBJ2-2, with 10 bases fitting TRBD2. The trim removed 2 bases at V and 4 bases at J, leaving 4 bases unmatched. Looked up from germline, CDR1 is SGHTA and CDR2 is FQGNSA. The CDR3 consists of 16 residues.

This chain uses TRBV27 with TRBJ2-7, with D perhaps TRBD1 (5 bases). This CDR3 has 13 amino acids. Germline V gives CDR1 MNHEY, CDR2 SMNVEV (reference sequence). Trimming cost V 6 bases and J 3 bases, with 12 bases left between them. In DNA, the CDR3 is TGTGCCAGCAGAGAAGGAACAGGCTACGAGCAGTACTTC. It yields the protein CASREGTGYEQYF.

This CDR3 is CASSVGGVQPQHF. DNA for the CDR3: TGTGCCAGCAGCGTAGGAGGTGTTCAGCCCCAGCATTTT. The rearrangement uses TRBV9 and TRBJ1-5, with no clear D. Looked up from germline, CDR1 is SGDLS and CDR2 is YYNGEE. The CDR3 length is 13 residues. Trimming took 0 bases from V and 6 from J, leaving 7 bases between them.

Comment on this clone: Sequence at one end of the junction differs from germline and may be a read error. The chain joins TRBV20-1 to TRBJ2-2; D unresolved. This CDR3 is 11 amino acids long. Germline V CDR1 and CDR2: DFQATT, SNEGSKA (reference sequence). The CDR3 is CSARVTGELFF. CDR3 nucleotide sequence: TGCAGTGCCAGAGTAACCGGGGAGCTGTTTTTT.